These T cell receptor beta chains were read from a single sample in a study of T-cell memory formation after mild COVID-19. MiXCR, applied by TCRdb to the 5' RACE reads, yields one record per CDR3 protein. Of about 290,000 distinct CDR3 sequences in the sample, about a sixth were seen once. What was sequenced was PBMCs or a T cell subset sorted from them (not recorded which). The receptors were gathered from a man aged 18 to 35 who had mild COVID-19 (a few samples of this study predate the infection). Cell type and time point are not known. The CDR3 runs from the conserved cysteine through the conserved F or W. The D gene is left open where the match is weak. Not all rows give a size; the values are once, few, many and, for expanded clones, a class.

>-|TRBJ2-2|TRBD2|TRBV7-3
CASRPGGSSAGELFF
TGTGCCAGCAGGCCGGGGGGGAGCAGCGCCGGGGAGCTGTTTTTT
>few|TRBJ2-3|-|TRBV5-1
CASSLNEEDTQYF
TGCGCCAGCAGCTTGAATGAGGAAGATACGCAGTATTTT
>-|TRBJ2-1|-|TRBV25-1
CASLGQQPYNEQFF
TGTGCCAGCCTTGGACAGCAACCCTACAATGAGCAGTTCTTC
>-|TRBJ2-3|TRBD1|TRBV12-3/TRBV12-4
CASKVQGGDTQYF
TGTGCCAGCAAGGTACAGGGGGGAGATACGCAGTATTTT
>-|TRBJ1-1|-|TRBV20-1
CSASPGISRGAFF
TGCAGTGCTAGTCCCGGTATTTCCCGGGGAGCTTTCTTT
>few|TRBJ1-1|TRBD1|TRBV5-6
CASSGQGAQDTEAFF
TGTGCCAGCAGCGGACAGGGGGCGCAGGACACTGAAGCTTTCTTT
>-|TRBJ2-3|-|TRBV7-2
CASSYNPTDTQYF
TGTGCCAGCAGCTACAATCCCACAGATACGCAGTATTTT
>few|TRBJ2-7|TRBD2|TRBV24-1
CATSARPGGEQYF
TGTGCCACCAGTGCCCGACCGGGGGGCGAGCAGTACTTC
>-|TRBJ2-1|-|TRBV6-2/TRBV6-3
CASSYGGPVNEQFF
TGTGCCAGCAGTTACGGGGGGCCGGTCAATGAGCAGTTCTTC
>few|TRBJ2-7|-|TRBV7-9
CASSPRLSALIEQYF
TGTGCCAGCAGCCCCCGCTTATCAGCCTTGATTGAGCAGTACTTC
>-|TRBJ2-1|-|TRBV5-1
CASSSSRGAFYEQFF
TGCGCCAGCAGCTCCTCTCGGGGCGCTTTCTATGAGCAGTTCTTC
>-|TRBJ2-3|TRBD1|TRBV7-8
CASSFRDRGLSTDTQYF
TGTGCCAGCAGCTTCCGGGACAGGGGCTTGAGCACAGATACGCAGTATTTT
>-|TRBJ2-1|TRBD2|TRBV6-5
CASSYSTPAGGSYNEQFF
TGTGCCAGCAGTTACTCGACGCCAGCGGGGGGCTCCTACAATGAGCAGTTCTTC
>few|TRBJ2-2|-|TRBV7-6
CASKFPILVTGELFF
TGTGCCAGCAAGTTCCCAATTTTGGTCACCGGGGAGCTGTTTTTT
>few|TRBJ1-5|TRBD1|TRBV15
CATSRDLGTGVNQPQHF
TGTGCCACCAGCAGAGATTTGGGAACAGGGGTCAATCAGCCCCAGCATTTT
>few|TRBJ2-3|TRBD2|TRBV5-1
CASSSSGGSPDTQYF
TGCGCCAGCAGCAGTAGCGGGGGGAGCCCCGATACGCAGTATTTT
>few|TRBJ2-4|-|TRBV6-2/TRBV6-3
CASSSTSIQGNQYF
TGTGCCAGCAGCAGCACGTCAATTCAAGGCAATCAGTACTTC
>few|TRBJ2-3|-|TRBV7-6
CASGWTSSRDTQYF
TGTGCCAGCGGTTGGACATCCTCGCGGGATACGCAGTATTTT
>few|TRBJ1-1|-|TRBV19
CASSIFTEAFF
TGTGCCAGTAGTATTTTCACTGAAGCTTTCTTT
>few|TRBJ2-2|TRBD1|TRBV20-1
CSARVGTAGRLKEELFF
TGCAGTGCTAGAGTCGGGACAGCTGGGCGCCTAAAAGAGGAGCTGTTTTTT
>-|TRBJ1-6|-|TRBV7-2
CASSLSPRPFPLHF
TGTGCCAGCAGCTTAAGTCCGAGACCTTTCCCCCTCCACTTT
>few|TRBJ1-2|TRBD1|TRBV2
CASLDRGLHGYTF
TGTGCCAGCCTAGACAGGGGTTTACATGGCTACACCTTC
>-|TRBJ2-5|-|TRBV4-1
CASSQPGLQETQYF
TGCGCCAGCAGCCAACCCGGTCTGCAAGAGACCCAGTACTTC
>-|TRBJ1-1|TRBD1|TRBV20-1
CSAREDVGQGGTEAFF
TGCAGTGCTAGAGAGGATGTCGGACAGGGGGGCACTGAAGCTTTCTTT
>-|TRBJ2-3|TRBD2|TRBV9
CASSVVGSGGPATDTQYF
TGTGCCAGCAGCGTAGTGGGTAGCGGGGGGCCGGCCACAGATACGCAGTATTTT